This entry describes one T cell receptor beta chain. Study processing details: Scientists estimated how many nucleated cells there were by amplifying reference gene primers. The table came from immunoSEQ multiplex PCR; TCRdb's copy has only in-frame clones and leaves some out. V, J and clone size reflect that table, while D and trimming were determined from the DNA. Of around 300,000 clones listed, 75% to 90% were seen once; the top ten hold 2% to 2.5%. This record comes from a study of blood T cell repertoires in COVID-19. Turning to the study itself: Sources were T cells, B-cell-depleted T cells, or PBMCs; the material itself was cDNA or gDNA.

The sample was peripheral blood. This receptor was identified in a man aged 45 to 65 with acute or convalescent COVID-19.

The CDR3 DNA is TGCGCCAGCAGCTTGCAGGTCTGGGAGCGGAGCACAGATACGCAGTATTTT. Its protein product is CASSLQVWERSTDTQYF. The chain is built from TRBV5-1 and TRBJ2-3, with D possibly being TRBD2 (5 bases). The V and J ends lost 1 base and 0 bases respectively, with 15 bases between them. The CDR3 is 17 amino acids. Germline CDR1 is SGHRS and CDR2 is YFSETQ.